One sample yielded the 2 T cell receptor beta chains listed below, sequenced in a study of CD8 T cells in Susac syndrome. The RNA input was 0.5 to 1 ug, and it was reverse transcribed with random hexamers. Via MiXCR, TCRdb re-called the immunoSEQ multiplex PCR reads, giving one row per CDR3 protein. The sample holds 120,000 to 150,000 distinct CDR3 sequences, approximately 95% seen once. What was sequenced was CD4+ T cells from PBMCs. These receptors all stem from a human donor with multiple sclerosis.

V usage is TRBV27 and J usage is TRBJ1-2; D perhaps matches TRBD1 (5 bases). The CDR3 sequence is 14 residues long. Trimming stripped 3 bases from V and 5 bases from J, with 13 bases between. Germline CDR1 and CDR2: MNHEY and SMNVEV (reference sequence). The CDR3 region has the DNA TGTGCCAGCAGTTTCAGGGAAAGGGATTATGGCTACACCTTC. Translating it yields CASSFRERDYGYTF.

The CDR3 sequence: CASSLDRGVTDTQYF. CDR3 nucleotides: TGTGCCAGCAGCTTGGACAGGGGGGTTACAGATACGCAGTATTTT. V is TRBV5-4 and J is TRBJ2-3; 8 bases match TRBD1. With V trimmed by 0 bases and J by 3 bases, 3 bases remained unmatched. This CDR3 has 15 residues. Per germline, CDR1 SGHNT and CDR2 YYREEE (reference sequence).